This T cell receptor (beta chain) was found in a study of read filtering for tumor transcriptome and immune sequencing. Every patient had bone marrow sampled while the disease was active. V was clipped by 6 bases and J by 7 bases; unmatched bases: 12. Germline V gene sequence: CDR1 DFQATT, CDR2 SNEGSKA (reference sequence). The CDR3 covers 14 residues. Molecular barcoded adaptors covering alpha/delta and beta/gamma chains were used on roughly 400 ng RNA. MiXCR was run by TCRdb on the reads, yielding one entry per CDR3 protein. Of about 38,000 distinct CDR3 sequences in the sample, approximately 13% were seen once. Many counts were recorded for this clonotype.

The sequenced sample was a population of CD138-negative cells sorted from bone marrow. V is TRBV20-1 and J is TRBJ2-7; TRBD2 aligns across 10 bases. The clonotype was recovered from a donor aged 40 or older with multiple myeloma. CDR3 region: CSANRLAGPVEQYF. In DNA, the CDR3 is TGCAGTGCCAACAGACTAGCGGGCCCTGTAGAGCAGTACTTC.